The 4 T cell receptor beta chains in this list originate from one sample, sequenced in a study of T cells in Graves' hyperthyroidism and ophthalmopathy (dated 2019 in TCRdb). Library preparation employed multiplex PCR. These reads were obtained on an Illumina HiSeq 2000. TCR beta CDR3 regions were amplified from RNA transcripts. For the first round of RT-PCR on the TCR CDR3, the HTBI primer set was used together with the Qiagen OneStep RT-PCR kit. TCRdb trimmed the raw reads at Q25, called clones with MiXCR and kept productive beta chains. Here each entry gathers all rows of one CDR3 protein and keeps the most common genes and DNA. The sample records roughly 700,000 distinct CDR3 sequences, 17% of which are singletons. Together, the top ten hold less than 20% of the sample. Sequences were obtained from blood. All receptors come from a man aged 45-65 years with Graves' hyperthyroidism.

This clonotype appeared many times. The gene calls are TRBV29-1 and TRBJ1-1; D uncertain. Per the germline V gene, CDR1 is SQVTM and CDR2 is ANQGSEA. V was pared by 4 bases and J by 4 bases, with 10 bases between. The CDR3 length is 12 residues. The CDR3 nucleotides are TGCAGCGTTGTGGCAGAAGGCACTGAAGCTTTCTTT. Its protein product is CSVVAEGTEAFF.

This clonotype has a handful of counts. This chain uses TRBV7-9 with TRBJ2-7; D remains unclear. V dropped 4 bases and J dropped 4 bases, with 20 bases sitting between them. This CDR3 comprises 16 residues. In germline, CDR1 is SEHNR, CDR2 FQNEAQ (reference sequence). Here the CDR3 reads CASSSSWDDLSYEQYF. In DNA, the CDR3 is TGTGCCAGCAGCTCCTCCTGGGATGATCTAAGTTACGAGCAGTACTTC.

This clonotype was detected ten times or more. The V and J genes are TRBV7-6 and TRBJ1-1, with unresolved D. This CDR3 contains 15 residues. Between the trimmed V and J ends, which lost 4 bases and 1 base, there was a span of 13 bases. Looked up from germline, CDR1 is SGHVS and CDR2 is FNYEAQ. The CDR3 bases are TGTGCCAGCAGCTCCCTTTTGGAGCGGAACACTGAAGCTTTCTTT. It encodes CASSSLLERNTEAFF.

The chain uses TRBV7-9 and TRBJ1-5, with no clear D. The CDR3 runs to 16 residues. Germline V gene lookup returns CDR1 SEHNR and CDR2 FQNEAQ (reference sequence). V was clipped by 5 bases and J by 1 base, with 15 bases between them. The CDR3, as DNA: TGTGCCAGCAGCCAAGGAGGTATGGCGAGCAATCAGCCCCAGCATTTT. Translated: CASSQGGMASNQPQHF.